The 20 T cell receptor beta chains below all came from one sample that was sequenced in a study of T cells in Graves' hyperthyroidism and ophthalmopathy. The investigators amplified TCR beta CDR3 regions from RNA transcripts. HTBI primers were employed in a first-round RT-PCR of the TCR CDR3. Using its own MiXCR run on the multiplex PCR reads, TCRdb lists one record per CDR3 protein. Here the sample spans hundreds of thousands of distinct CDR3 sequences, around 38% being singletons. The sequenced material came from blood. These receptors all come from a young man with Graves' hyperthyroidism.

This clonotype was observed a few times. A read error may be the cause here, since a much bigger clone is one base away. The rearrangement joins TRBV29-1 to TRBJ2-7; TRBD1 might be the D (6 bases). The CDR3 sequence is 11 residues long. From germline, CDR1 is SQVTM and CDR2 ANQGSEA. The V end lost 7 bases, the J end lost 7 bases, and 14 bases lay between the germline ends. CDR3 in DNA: TGCAGCGCCTACACAGGGTATGAGCAGTACTTC. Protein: CSAYTGYEQYF.

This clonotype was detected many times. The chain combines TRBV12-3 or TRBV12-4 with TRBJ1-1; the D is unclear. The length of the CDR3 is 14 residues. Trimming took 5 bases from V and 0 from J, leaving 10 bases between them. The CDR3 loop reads CASSETLMNTEAFF. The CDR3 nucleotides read TGTGCCAGCAGTGAGACGCTCATGAACACTGAAGCTTTCTTT.

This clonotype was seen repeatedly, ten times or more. CDR3: CSATDGYGYTF. The CDR3, as DNA: TGCAGTGCTACGGACGGCTATGGCTACACCTTC. The chain combines TRBV20-1 with TRBJ1-2; D is uncertain. This CDR3 is built from 11 residues. V was clipped by 4 bases and J by 4 bases, with 7 bases between them. The V gene's germline CDR1 is DFQATT and CDR2 SNEGSKA (reference sequence).

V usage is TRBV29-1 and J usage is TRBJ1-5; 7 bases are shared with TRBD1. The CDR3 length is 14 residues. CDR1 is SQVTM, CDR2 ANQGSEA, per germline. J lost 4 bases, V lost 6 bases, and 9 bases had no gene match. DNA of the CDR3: TGCAGCGTGGCTTGGGGACAGCAAAATCAGCCCCAGCATTTT. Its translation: CSVAWGQQNQPQHF. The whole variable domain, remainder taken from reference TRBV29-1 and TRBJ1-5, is SAVISQKPSRDICQRGTSLTIQCQVDSQVTMMFWYRQQPGQSLTLIATANQGSEATYESGFVIDKFPISRPNLTFSTLTVSNMSPEDSSIYLCSVAWGQQNQPQHFGDGTRLSIL.

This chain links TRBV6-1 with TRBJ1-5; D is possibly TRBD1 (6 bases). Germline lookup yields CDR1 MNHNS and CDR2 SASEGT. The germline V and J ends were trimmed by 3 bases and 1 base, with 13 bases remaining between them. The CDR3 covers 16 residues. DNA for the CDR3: TGTGCCAGCAGTGAGAGGGGGGAGAGAAGCAATCAGCCCCAGCATTTT. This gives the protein CASSERGERSNQPQHF.

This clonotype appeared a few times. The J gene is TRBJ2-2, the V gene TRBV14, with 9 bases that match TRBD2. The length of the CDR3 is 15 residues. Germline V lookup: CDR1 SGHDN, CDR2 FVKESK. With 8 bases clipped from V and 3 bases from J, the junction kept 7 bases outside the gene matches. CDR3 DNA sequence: TGTGCCAGCGGGAAAAGCGGGAGGTACACCGGGGAGCTGTTTTTT. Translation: CASGKSGRYTGELFF. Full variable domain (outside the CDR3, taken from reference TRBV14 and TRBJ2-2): EAGVTQFPSHSVIEKGQTVTLRCDPISGHDNLYWYRRVMGKEIKFLLHFVKESKQDESGMPNNRFLAERTGGTYSTLKVQPAELEDSGVYFCASGKSGRYTGELFFGEGSRLTVL.

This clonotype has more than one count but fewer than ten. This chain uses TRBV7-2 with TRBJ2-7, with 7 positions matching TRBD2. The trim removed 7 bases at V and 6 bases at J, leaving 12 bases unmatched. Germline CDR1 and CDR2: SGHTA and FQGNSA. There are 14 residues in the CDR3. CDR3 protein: CASKPGLIRGEQYF. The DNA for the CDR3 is TGTGCCAGCAAGCCGGGACTAATAAGAGGCGAGCAGTACTTC. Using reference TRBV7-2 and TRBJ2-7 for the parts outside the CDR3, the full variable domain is GAGVSQSPSNKVTEKGKDVELRCDPISGHTALYWYRQSLGQGLEFLIYFQGNSAPDKSGLPSDRFSAERTGGSVSTLTIQRTQQEDSAVYLCASKPGLIRGEQYFGPGTRLTVT.

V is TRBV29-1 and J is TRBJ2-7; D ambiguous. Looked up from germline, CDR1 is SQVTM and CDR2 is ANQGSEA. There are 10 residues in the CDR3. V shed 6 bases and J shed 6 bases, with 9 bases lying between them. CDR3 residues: CSVGVGEQYF. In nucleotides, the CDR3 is TGCAGCGTCGGTGTGGGCGAGCAGTACTTC.

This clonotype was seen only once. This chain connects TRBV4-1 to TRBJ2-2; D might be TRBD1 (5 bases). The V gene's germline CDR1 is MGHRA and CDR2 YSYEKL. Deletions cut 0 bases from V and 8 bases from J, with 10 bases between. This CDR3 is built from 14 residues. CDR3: CASSQDQGYGELFF. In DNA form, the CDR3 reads TGCGCCAGCAGCCAAGATCAGGGTTATGGGGAGCTGTTTTTT.

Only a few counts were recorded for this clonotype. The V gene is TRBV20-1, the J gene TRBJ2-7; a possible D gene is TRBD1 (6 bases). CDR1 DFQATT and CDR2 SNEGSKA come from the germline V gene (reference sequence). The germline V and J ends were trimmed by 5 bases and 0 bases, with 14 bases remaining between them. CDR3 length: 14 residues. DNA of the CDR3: TGCAGTGCTTCTCGGGACACCTTCTCCTACGAGCAGTACTTC. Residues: CSASRDTFSYEQYF.

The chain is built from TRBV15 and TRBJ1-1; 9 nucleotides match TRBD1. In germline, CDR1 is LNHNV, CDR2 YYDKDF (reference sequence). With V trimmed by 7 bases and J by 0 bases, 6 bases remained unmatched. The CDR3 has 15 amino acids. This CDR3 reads CATNGQGTMNTEAFF. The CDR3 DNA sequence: TGTGCCACCAACGGACAGGGGACCATGAACACTGAAGCTTTCTTT.

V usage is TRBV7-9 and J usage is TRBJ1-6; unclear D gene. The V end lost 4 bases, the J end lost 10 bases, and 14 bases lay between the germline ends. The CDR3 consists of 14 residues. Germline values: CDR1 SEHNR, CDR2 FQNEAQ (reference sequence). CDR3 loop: CASSSVAGLSPLHF. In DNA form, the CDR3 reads TGTGCCAGCAGCTCAGTCGCGGGCCTATCACCCCTCCACTTT.

CDR3 amino acids: CASSLGEGLPYEQYF. The CDR3 nucleotides are TGTGCCAGCAGTTTAGGGGAAGGGTTACCCTACGAGCAGTACTTC. The V gene is TRBV12-3 or TRBV12-4, the J gene TRBJ2-7, with D uncertain. This CDR3 has 15 residues. Trimming stripped 1 base from V and 2 bases from J, with 12 bases between.

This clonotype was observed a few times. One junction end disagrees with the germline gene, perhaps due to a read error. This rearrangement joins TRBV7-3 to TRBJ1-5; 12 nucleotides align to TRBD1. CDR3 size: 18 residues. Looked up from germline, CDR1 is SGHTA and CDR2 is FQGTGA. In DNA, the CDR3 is TGCGCCAGCAGCCATGGGACAGGGGGCAGAGAACGCAATCAGCCCCAGCATTTT. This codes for CASSHGTGGRERNQPQHF.

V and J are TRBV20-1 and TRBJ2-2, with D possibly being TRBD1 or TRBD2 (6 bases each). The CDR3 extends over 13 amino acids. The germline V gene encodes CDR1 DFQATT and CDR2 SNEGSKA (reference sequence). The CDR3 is CSSRGTYTGELFF. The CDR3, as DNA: TGCAGCTCAAGGGGGACTTACACCGGGGAGCTGTTTTTT.

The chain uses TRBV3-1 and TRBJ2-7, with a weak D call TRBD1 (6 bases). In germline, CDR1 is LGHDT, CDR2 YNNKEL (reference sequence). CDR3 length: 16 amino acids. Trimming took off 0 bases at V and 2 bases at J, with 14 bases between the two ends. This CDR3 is CASSQELPGATYEQYF. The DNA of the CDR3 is TGTGCCAGCAGCCAAGAGTTACCAGGGGCAACCTACGAGCAGTACTTC.

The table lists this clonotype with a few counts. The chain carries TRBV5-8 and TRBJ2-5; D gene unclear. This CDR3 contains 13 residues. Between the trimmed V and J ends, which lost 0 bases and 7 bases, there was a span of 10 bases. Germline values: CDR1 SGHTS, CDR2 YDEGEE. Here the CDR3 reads CASSLADVRTQYF. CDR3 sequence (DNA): TGTGCCAGCAGCTTGGCCGATGTCCGGACCCAGTACTTC.

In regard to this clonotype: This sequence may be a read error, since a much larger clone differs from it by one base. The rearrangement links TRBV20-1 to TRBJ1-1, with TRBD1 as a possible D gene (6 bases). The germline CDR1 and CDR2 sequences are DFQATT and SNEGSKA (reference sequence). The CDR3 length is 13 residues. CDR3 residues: CGASGAPNTEAFF. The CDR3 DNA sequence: TGCGGTGCTTCAGGGGCACCGAACACTGAAGCTTTCTTT.

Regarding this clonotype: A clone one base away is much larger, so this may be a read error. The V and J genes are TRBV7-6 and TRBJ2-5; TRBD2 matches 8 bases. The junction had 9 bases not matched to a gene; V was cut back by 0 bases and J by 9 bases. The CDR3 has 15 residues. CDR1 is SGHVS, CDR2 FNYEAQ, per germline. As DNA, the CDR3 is TGTGCCAGCAGCTTAGCAACTCCGGGGGGGGAGGCCCAGTACTTC. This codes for CASSLATPGGEAQYF.

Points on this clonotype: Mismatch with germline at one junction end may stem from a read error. The CDR3 DNA reads as TGTGCCAGCAGCGTAGACGGGCTGAACACTGGAGCTTTCTTT. Amino acid sequence: CASSVDGLNTGAFF. The chain combines TRBV9 with TRBJ1-1; no reliable D call. CDR3 length equals 14 residues. Germline V lookup: CDR1 SGDLS, CDR2 YYNGEE.